Shown below are 29 T cell receptor delta chains from a single sample sequenced in a study of Vδ1+ human thymocytes. General study points: Highly polyclonal TRG and TRD repertoires with Gaussian CDR3 length distributions appeared in thymus.

The antigens these receptors bind are not known. Extracted RNA was reverse transcribed into cDNA. CDR3 amplicons came from multiplex PCR with pooled V-gene forward and constant-region reverse primers. TCRdb called clones anew from the multiplex PCR reads with CATT. Counted here are approximately 19,000 delta-chain clones, around 7.4% occurring once; the ten biggest clones make up approximately 1%. The sequenced sample consisted of Vdelta1+ gamma-delta thymocytes from the thymus. As for subset: FACS-sorted CD3+ TCRalphabeta- TCRVdelta1+ TCRVdelta2- thymocytes. These receptors were obtained from a child under two years old who had congenital heart surgery.

This clone turned up a few times. The rearrangement uses TRDV1 and TRDJ1, with TRDD3 matching 13 bases. V shed 0 bases and J 2 bases; nucleotides not matched to a gene: 0. Germline V lookup: CDR1 TSWWSYY, CDR2 QGS. CDR3 length: 16 residues. CDR3 residues: CALGELLGDTTDKLIF. CDR3 coding DNA: TGTGCTCTTGGGGAACTACTGGGGGATACGACCGATAAACTCATCTTT.

In this sample, this clone turned up a few times. The chain uses TRDV1 and TRDJ1, with TRDD3 matching over 10 bases. V lost 1 base and J lost 0; bases outside the gene matches: 23. CDR1 and CDR2 (germline): TSWWSYY, QGS. This CDR3 is 23 amino acids long. This chain's CDR3 is CALGEPLLGDIKDRGRYTDKLIF. Here the CDR3 DNA reads TGTGCTCTTGGGGAACCGCTGCTGGGGGATATAAAGGACCGAGGAAGGTACACCGATAAACTCATCTTT.

This chain joins TRDV1 and TRDJ1; 8 bases are a match to TRDD3. The J gene, not given by TCRdb, was assigned here from a germline match of the nucleotide sequence. The length of the CDR3 is 16 residues. Germline values: CDR1 TSWWSYY, CDR2 QGS. J lost 0 bases, V lost 4 bases, and 7 bases had no gene match. The CDR3 sequence: CALGGSYWGDTDKLIF. In DNA form, the CDR3 reads TGTGCTCTTGGGGGATCTTACTGGGGGGACACCGATAAACTCATCTTT.

J is TRDJ1 and V is TRDV1; 9 bases map to TRDD3. TCRdb lists no J gene, so it was determined here by aligning the DNA to germline. The germline V gene encodes CDR1 TSWWSYY and CDR2 QGS. The length of the CDR3 is 22 residues. The J segment lost 1 base and the V segment lost 6 bases, leaving 27 bases of the junction unmatched. Here the CDR3 reads CALGIKLPALGEPSLGTDKLIF. CDR3 nucleotides: TGTGCTCTTGGAATCAAGCTTCCTGCACTGGGGGAGCCTAGCCTAGGCACCGATAAACTCATCTTT.

This clone came up a few times. Germline and junction disagree at one end, which may indicate a read error. The chain joins TRDV1 to TRDJ1; 8 bases line up with TRDD3. The CDR3 loop spans 24 amino acids. Germline V lookup: CDR1 TSWWSYY, CDR2 QGS. CDR3: CALGEPGTEFRRLGDDLYTDKLIF. For the CDR3, the DNA is TGCGCTCTTGGGGAACCCGGTACAGAATTCCGGAGGCTGGGGGACGACCTGTACACCGATAAACTCATCTTT.

This clone was seen a handful of times. The chain recombines TRDV1 with TRDJ1, with a possible D match to TRDD3 (8 bases). V was cut by 4 bases and J by 8 bases, with 29 bases left in between. This CDR3 is 18 amino acids long. CDR1 and CDR2 from the germline V gene are TSWWSYY and QGS. The CDR3 spells CALGARPSCTGGWAKLIF. Here the CDR3 DNA reads TGTGCTCTTGGGGCCCGGCCTTCCTGTACTGGGGGTTGGGCGAAACTCATCTTT.

This clone was seen a handful of times. This chain uses TRDV1 with TRDJ1; TRDD3 matches at 10 bases. There are 20 residues in the CDR3. Germline V gene sequence: CDR1 TSWWSYY, CDR2 QGS. V was pared by 2 bases and J by 0 bases, with 15 bases of the junction left unmatched. In DNA form, the CDR3 reads TGTGCTCTTGGGGAAGCTCCCCTGCTTCCTACTGGGGGATACACCGATAAACTCATCTTT. This sequence encodes CALGEAPLLPTGGYTDKLIF.

This clone was recorded a few times. This rearrangement joins TRDV1 to TRDJ1; D not resolved. This CDR3 has 17 amino acids. Germline assignment: CDR1 TSWWSYY and CDR2 QGS. V was shortened by 5 bases and J by 5 bases, with 24 bases between the two germline ends. The CDR3 loop reads CALGPQPPLFRVDKLIF. DNA of the CDR3: TGTGCTCTTGGGCCTCAACCCCCTCTATTTCGGGTAGATAAACTCATCTTT.

This clone was seen more than once but under ten times. The gene calls are TRDV1 and TRDJ1, with D perhaps TRDD3 (5 bases). The germline V gene encodes CDR1 TSWWSYY and CDR2 QGS. Trimming removed 1 base from V and 0 bases from J, with 15 bases in between. The CDR3 contains 17 residues. CDR3 in amino acids: CALGEPPRGVNTDKLIF. The CDR3 coding sequence is TGTGCTCTTGGGGAACCCCCTCGGGGGGTTAACACCGATAAACTCATCTTT.

This clone was picked up a small number of times. The chain combines TRDV1 with TRDJ1; D is unclear. Germline V lookup: CDR1 TSWWSYY, CDR2 QGS. The CDR3 covers 24 residues. V lost 5 bases and J 0 bases, leaving 40 bases between the germline ends. The CDR3 region is CALGSRRFGQSKKQVRGYTDKLIF. The CDR3 DNA reads as TGTGCTCTTGGGTCAAGGAGGTTCGGGCAATCAAAAAAGCAGGTACGCGGGTACACCGATAAACTCATCTTT.

The chain has TRDV1 and TRDJ1, with TRDD3 identical over 10 bases. CDR1 is TSWWSYY and CDR2 is QGS in the germline V gene. The junction had 24 bases not matched to a gene; V was cut back by 3 bases and J by 2 bases. This CDR3 has 22 amino acids. Here the CDR3 DNA reads TGTGCTCTTGGGGACCTACGGCCTTCCACTACTGGGGGATTGTCGAGAACCGATAAACTCATCTTT. Translating it yields CALGDLRPSTTGGLSRTDKLIF.

This chain uses TRDV1 with TRDJ1; D may correspond to TRDD2 or TRDD3 (6 bases each). The CDR3 extends over 19 amino acids. V gave up 5 bases and J gave up 0 bases, with 25 bases separating them. Germline V gene lookup returns CDR1 TSWWSYY and CDR2 QGS. The DNA of the CDR3 is TGTGCTCTTGGGCGCCGTCCTACGAACTGGGACCTTTACACCGATAAACTCATCTTT. Translated, it gives CALGRRPTNWDLYTDKLIF.

J is TRDJ1 and V is TRDV1; TRDD3 matches 10 bases. V lost 0 bases and J lost 0; bases outside the gene matches: 22. Germline lookup yields CDR1 TSWWSYY and CDR2 QGS. This CDR3 spans 23 amino acids. CDR3 amino acids: CALGELEPSYGGIRGPYTDKLIF. CDR3 DNA sequence: TGTGCTCTTGGGGAACTAGAACCTTCCTATGGGGGGATACGGGGGCCGTACACCGATAAACTCATCTTT.

The genes are TRDV1 and TRDJ1; possibly TRDD2 for D (6 bases). CDR3 size: 17 residues. The V gene lost 6 bases and the J gene lost 11 bases, with 31 bases spanning the gap. CDR1 and CDR2 (germline): TSWWSYY, QGS. CDR3: CALGCSKALPSKKELIF. CDR3 DNA sequence: TGTGCTCTTGGTTGTTCTAAGGCCCTTCCGAGCAAGAAGGAGCTCATCTTT.

This clone was detected only a few times. The chain combines TRDV1 with TRDJ1, with 7 bases aligning to TRDD3. J gave up 10 bases and V 1 base, and 21 bases lay outside the gene matches. CDR3 size: 18 residues. Germline V gene lookup returns CDR1 TSWWSYY and CDR2 QGS. In DNA form, the CDR3 reads TGTGCTCTTGGGGAACCCACCCGGAGAGGGGGGGATGTTGGCGGACTCATCTTT. Amino acid sequence: CALGEPTRRGGDVGGLIF.

The chain recombines TRDV1 with TRDJ1, with 10 bases matching TRDD3. The V gene's germline CDR1 is TSWWSYY and CDR2 QGS. The CDR3 has 16 amino acids. J was trimmed by 3 bases and V by 1 base; bases with no gene match: 5. The CDR3 DNA sequence: TGTGCTCTTGGGGAACCCGTACTGGGGGATCCCGATAAACTCATCTTT. Translation: CALGEPVLGDPDKLIF.

This clone was found a few times. The chain joins TRDV1 to TRDJ1; D remains unclear. Germline V lookup: CDR1 TSWWSYY, CDR2 QGS. Trimming cost V 2 bases and J 4 bases, with 14 bases left between them. The CDR3 sequence is 15 residues long. CDR3 protein: CALGEGARVVDKLIF. DNA for the CDR3: TGTGCTCTTGGGGAAGGTGCCAGAGTCGTCGATAAACTCATCTTT.

This clone came up a few times. The chain has TRDV1 and TRDJ2; D uncertain. The CDR3 length is 17 residues. CDR1 and CDR2 (germline): TSWWSYY, QGS. V was trimmed by 0 bases and J by 5 bases, leaving 16 bases between them. The CDR3 region is CALGELPSTTVTAQLFF. The CDR3 region has the DNA TGTGCTCTTGGGGAACTGCCCTCTACTACGGTCACAGCACAACTCTTCTTT.

This clone has only a few counts. The gene calls are TRDV1 and TRDJ1; TRDD3 agrees at 8 bases. This CDR3 spans 20 amino acids. V trimming: 1 base; J trimming: 3 bases; junction bases outside the gene matches: 19. Per the germline V gene, CDR1 is TSWWSYY and CDR2 is QGS. As DNA, the CDR3 is TGTGCTCTTGGGGAACGGGGCCTAAGATCCCGGGGGATATTGTCCGATAAACTCATCTTT. This gives the protein CALGERGLRSRGILSDKLIF.

The V gene is uncalled and the J gene is TRDJ1; no DNA check was done on the table's D call, TRDD3. The CDR3 covers 25 residues. CDR3 amino acids: CALGEVLRQSSTWGIREPHTAKLIF. Written as DNA, the CDR3 is TGTGCTCTTGGGGAAGTCCTCCGCCAGTCCTCGACCTGGGGGATAAGGGAACCTCACACCGCTAAACTCATCTTT.

The rearrangement joins TRDV1 to TRDJ1; TRDD3 aligns across 9 bases. Germline assignment: CDR1 TSWWSYY and CDR2 QGS. J lost 0 bases, V lost 3 bases, and 11 bases had no gene match. The CDR3 contains 18 residues. CDR3 nucleotides: TGTGCTCTTGGGGAGACTACTGGGGGACCTTCGTACACCGATAAACTCATCTTT. Amino acids: CALGETTGGPSYTDKLIF.

This clone showed up just a few times. J is TRDJ1 and V is TRDV1; 11 nucleotides match TRDD3. This CDR3 spans 22 amino acids. Germline CDR1 is TSWWSYY and CDR2 is QGS. The trim removed 1 base at V and 1 base at J, leaving 20 bases unmatched. The CDR3 loop is CALGEPREQHMGDTRGTDKLIF. The CDR3 DNA reads as TGTGCTCTTGGGGAACCCCGGGAACAACACATGGGGGATACGCGGGGCACCGATAAACTCATCTTT.

This clone has a handful of counts. The V gene is TRDV2, the J gene TRDJ1; 13 nucleotides match TRDD3. V was pared by 0 bases and J by 0 bases, with 6 bases of the junction left unmatched. Germline V gene sequence: CDR1 GEAIGNYY, CDR2 EKD. This CDR3 comprises 18 residues. Here the CDR3 DNA reads TGTGCCTGTGACACCATTACTGGGGGATACGCGTACACCGATAAACTCATCTTT. It translates to CACDTITGGYAYTDKLIF.

The V gene is TRDV1, the J gene TRDJ1, with D possibly matching TRDD3 (6 bases). V lost 2 bases, J lost 0 bases, and 22 bases lay in between. CDR1 and CDR2 (germline): TSWWSYY, QGS. The CDR3 covers 19 residues. This chain's CDR3 is CALGEKTYVVGAYTDKLIF. In DNA, the CDR3 is TGTGCTCTTGGGGAAAAGACCTACGTCGTGGGGGCTTACACCGATAAACTCATCTTT.

This clone appeared a few times. The gene calls are TRDV1 and TRDJ1; 13 bases map to TRDD3. After removal of 5 bases from V and 7 bases from J, the junction contained 10 bases not matched to a gene. Looked up from germline, CDR1 is TSWWSYY and CDR2 is QGS. The CDR3 has 16 residues. The DNA of the CDR3 is TGTGCTCTTGGGTCTCGTACTGGGGGATACGAACGTAAACTCATCTTT. This gives the protein CALGSRTGGYERKLIF.

This clone turned up a few times. The chain uses TRDV1 and TRDJ1; tentatively, D is TRDD3 (7 bases). The CDR3 length is 22 residues. Trimming removed 2 bases at V and 1 base at J, with 32 bases between. Germline CDR1 TSWWSYY, CDR2 QGS. CDR3 sequence: CALGEGPKCPIASWGSTDKLIF. DNA of the CDR3: TGTGCTCTTGGGGAAGGGCCTAAGTGCCCTATAGCTTCCTGGGGGTCCACCGATAAACTCATCTTT.

This clone turned up a few times. The genes are TRDV1 and TRDJ1; D might be TRDD3 (6 bases). V lost 0 bases to trimming and J lost 1 base, with 21 bases between them. Germline loops: CDR1 TSWWSYY, CDR2 QGS. The CDR3 runs 19 residues. CDR3 region: CALGELNTWGSPFTDKLIF. In DNA, the CDR3 is TGTGCTCTTGGGGAACTAAACACGTGGGGGTCCCCGTTCACCGATAAACTCATCTTT.

This clone was found a few times. The chain joins TRDV1 to TRDJ1; 9 nucleotides line up with TRDD3. J gave up 0 bases and V 0 bases, and 11 bases lay outside the gene matches. The CDR3 loop spans 19 amino acids. Looked up from germline, CDR1 is TSWWSYY and CDR2 is QGS. The CDR3 nucleotides read TGTGCTCTTGGGGAACTGTTGGACTGGGGGACCCTGTACACCGATAAACTCATCTTT. As protein: CALGELLDWGTLYTDKLIF.

This chain links TRDV1 with TRDJ1, with TRDD3 identical over 10 bases. TCRdb supplies no J gene; here it was assigned by aligning the nucleotide sequence to germline. The junction had 16 bases not matched to a gene; V was cut back by 5 bases and J by 10 bases. The CDR3 is 16 residues long. Germline V gene data show CDR1 as TSWWSYY and CDR2 as QGS. The CDR3 nucleotides read TGTGCTCTTGGGAGGGGCGTGGCGGGGGGATACGGAGCACTCATCTTT. Translation gives CALGRGVAGGYGALIF.